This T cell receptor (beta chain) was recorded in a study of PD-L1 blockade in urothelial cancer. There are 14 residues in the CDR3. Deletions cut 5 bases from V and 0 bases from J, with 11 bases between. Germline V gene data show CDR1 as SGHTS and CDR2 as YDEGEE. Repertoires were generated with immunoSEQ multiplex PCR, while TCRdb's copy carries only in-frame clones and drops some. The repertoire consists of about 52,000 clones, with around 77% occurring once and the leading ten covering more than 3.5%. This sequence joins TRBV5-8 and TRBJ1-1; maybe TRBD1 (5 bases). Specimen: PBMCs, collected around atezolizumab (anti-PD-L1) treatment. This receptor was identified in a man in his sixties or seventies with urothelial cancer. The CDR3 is CASRRGWLNTEAFF. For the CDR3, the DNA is TGTGCCAGCAGACGGGGGTGGCTGAACACTGAAGCTTTCTTT.